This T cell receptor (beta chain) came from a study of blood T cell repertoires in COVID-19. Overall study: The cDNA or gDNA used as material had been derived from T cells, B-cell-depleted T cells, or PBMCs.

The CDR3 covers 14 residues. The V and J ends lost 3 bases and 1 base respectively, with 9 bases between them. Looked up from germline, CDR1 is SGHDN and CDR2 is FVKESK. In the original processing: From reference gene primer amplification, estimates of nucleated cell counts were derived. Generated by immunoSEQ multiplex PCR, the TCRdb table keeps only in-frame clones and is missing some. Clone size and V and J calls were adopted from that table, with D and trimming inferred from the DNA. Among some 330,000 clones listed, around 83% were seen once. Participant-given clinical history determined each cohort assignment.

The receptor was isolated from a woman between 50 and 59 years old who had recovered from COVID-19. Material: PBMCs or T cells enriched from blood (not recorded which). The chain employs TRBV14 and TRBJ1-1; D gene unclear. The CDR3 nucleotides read TGTGCCAGCAGCCAGGACCGGGAGAACACTGAAGCTTTCTTT. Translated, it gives CASSQDRENTEAFF.